This T cell receptor (beta chain) was obtained from a study of blood T cell repertoires in COVID-19. Looking at the study overall: Sites in the United States, Italy and Spain provided acute and convalescent COVID-19 samples. The cDNA or gDNA used as material had been derived from T cells, B-cell-depleted T cells, or PBMCs.

Original processing notes: Estimation of nucleated cell counts was performed using reference gene primer amplification. The table came from immunoSEQ multiplex PCR; TCRdb's copy has only in-frame clones and leaves some out. The D gene and trimming were derived from the DNA, and the V and J assignments and clone size from that table. The table includes 14,000 to 15,000 clones, around 87% detected once. Material for sequencing was peripheral blood. This receptor was identified in a human donor in a cohort sampled during active COVID-19.

CDR3 DNA: TGTGCTAGTGCTGCCCTTTTGACAGCCCCAAGGGGCACAGATACGCAGTATTTT. It codes for CASAALLTAPRGTDTQYF. The chain is built from TRBV12-5 and TRBJ2-3; D is possibly TRBD1 (5 bases). The germline gives CDR1 LGHNT, CDR2 FRNRAP. The CDR3 is 18 residues long. Trimming took off 7 bases at V and 1 base at J, with 24 bases between the two ends.